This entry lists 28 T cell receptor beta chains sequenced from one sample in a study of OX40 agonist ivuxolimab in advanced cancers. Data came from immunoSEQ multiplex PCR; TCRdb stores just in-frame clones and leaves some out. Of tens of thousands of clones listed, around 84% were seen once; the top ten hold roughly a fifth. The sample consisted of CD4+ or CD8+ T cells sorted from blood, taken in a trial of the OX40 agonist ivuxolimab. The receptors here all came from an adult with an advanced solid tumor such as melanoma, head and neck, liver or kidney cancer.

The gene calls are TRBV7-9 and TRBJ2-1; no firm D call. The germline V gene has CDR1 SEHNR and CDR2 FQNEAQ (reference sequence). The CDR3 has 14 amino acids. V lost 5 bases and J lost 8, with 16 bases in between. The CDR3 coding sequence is TGTGCCAGCAGCCGCCATGCCAGTTTGGATGAGCAGTTCTTC. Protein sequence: CASSRHASLDEQFF. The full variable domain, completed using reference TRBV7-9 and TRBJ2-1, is DTGVSQNPRHKITKRGQNVTFRCDPISEHNRLYWYRQTLGQGPEFLTYFQNEAQLEKSRLLSDRFSAERPKGSFSTLEIQRTEQGDSAMYLCASSRHASLDEQFFGPGTRLTVL.

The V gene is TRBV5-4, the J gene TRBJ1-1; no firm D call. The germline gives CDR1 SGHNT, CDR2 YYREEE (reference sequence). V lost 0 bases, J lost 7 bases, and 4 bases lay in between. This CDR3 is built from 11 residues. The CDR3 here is CASSLGDEAFF. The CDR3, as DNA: TGTGCCAGCAGCTTGGGTGATGAAGCTTTCTTT. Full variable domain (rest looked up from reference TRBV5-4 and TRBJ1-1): ETGVTQSPTHLIKTRGQQVTLRCSSQSGHNTVSWYQQALGQGPQFIFQYYREEENGRGNFPPRFSGLQFPNYSSELNVNALELDDSALYLCASSLGDEAFFGQGTRLTVV.

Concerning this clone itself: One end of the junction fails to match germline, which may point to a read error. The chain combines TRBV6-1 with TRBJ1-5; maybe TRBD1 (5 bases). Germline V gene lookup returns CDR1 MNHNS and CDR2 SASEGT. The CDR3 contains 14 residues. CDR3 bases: TGTGCCATCAGTACGGGGGACAGCAATCAGCCCCAGCATTTT. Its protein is CAISTGDSNQPQHF.

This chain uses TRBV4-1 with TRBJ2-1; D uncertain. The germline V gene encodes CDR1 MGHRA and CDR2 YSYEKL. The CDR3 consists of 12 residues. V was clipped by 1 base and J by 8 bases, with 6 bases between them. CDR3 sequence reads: CASSQAPDEQFF. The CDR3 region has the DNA TGCGCCAGCAGCCAAGCTCCTGATGAGCAGTTCTTC.

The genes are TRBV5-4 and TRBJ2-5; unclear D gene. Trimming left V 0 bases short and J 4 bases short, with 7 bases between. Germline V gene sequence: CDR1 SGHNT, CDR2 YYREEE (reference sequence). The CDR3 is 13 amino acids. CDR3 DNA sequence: TGTGCCAGCAGCTTGGGCAGCCGAGAGACCCAGTACTTC. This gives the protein CASSLGSRETQYF.

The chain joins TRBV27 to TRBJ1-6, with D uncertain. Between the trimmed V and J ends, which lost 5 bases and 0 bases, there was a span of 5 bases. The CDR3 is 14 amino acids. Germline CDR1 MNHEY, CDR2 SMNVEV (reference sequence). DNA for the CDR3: TGTGCCAGCAGTGCGCGCTCCTATAATTCACCCCTCCACTTT. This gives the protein CASSARSYNSPLHF.

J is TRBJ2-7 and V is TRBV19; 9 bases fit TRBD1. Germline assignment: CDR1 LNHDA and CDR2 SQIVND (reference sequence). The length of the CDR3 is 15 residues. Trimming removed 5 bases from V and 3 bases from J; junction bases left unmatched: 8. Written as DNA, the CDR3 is TGTGCCAGTAGTGCCGCCGGGACAGGGAGCTACGAGCAGTACTTC. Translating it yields CASSAAGTGSYEQYF.

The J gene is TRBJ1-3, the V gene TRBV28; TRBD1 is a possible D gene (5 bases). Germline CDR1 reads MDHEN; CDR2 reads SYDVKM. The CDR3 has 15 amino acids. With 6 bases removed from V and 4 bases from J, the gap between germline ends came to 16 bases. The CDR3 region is CASSQGPGNGNTIYF. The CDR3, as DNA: TGTGCCAGCAGCCAGGGCCCAGGGAACGGAAACACCATATATTTT.

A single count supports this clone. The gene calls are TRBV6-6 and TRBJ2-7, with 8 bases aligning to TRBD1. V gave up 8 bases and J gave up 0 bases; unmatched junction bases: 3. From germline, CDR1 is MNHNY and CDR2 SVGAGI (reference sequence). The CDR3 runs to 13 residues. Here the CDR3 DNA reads TGTGCCAGCCGACAGGGGCTCTCCTACGAGCAGTACTTC. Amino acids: CASRQGLSYEQYF.

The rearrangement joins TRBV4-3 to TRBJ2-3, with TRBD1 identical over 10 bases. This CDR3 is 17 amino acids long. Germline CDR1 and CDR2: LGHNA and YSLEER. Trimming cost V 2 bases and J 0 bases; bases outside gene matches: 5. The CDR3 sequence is CASSQTWDRGSTDTQYF. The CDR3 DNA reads TGCGCCAGCAGCCAAACCTGGGACAGGGGTAGCACAGATACGCAGTATTTT.

The CDR3 reads CASSHRVYEQYF. The CDR3 coding sequence is TGTGCCAGCAGCCATCGAGTCTACGAGCAGTACTTC. This chain links TRBV11-2 with TRBJ2-7; D gene unclear. The germline CDR1 and CDR2 sequences are SGHAT and FQNNGV. The V end lost 5 bases, the J end lost 3 bases, and 8 bases lay between the germline ends. CDR3 length: 12 amino acids.

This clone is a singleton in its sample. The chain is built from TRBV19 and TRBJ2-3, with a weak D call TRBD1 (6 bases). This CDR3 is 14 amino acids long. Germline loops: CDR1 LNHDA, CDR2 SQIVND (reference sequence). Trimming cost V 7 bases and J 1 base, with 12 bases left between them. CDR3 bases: TGTGCCAGTATGACAGGTCCTGGCACAGATACGCAGTATTTT. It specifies CASMTGPGTDTQYF.

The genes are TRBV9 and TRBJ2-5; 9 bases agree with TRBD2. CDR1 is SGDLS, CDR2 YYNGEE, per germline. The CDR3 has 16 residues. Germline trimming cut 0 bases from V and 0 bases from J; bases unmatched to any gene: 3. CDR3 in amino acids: CASSVGLAGYQETQYF. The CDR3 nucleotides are TGTGCCAGCAGCGTAGGTCTAGCGGGGTACCAAGAGACCCAGTACTTC.

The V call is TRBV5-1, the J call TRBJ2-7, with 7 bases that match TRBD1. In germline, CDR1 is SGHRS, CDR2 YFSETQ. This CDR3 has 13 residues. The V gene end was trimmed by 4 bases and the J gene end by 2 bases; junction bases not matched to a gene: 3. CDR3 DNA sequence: TGCGCCAGCAGCCCTACAGGGGCCTACGAGCAGTACTTC. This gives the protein CASSPTGAYEQYF.

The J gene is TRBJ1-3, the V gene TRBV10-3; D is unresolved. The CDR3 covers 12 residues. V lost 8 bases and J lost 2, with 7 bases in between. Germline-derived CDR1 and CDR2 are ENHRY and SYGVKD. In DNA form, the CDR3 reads TGTGCCATCGGTGGTACTGGAAACACCATATATTTT. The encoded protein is CAIGGTGNTIYF.

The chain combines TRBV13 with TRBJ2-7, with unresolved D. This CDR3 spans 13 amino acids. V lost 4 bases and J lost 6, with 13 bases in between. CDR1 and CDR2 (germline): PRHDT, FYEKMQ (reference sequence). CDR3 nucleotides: TGTGCCAGCAGCTCCGCCAGCTGGGGCGAGCAGTACTTC. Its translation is CASSSASWGEQYF.

The CDR3 protein is CASSLGQETQYF. The CDR3 bases are TGTGCCAGCAGCCTGGGACAAGAGACCCAGTACTTC. The chain has TRBV13 and TRBJ2-5; D is unresolved. Germline V CDR1 and CDR2: PRHDT, FYEKMQ (reference sequence). The V gene lost 5 bases and the J gene lost 2 bases, with 6 bases spanning the gap. There are 12 residues in the CDR3.

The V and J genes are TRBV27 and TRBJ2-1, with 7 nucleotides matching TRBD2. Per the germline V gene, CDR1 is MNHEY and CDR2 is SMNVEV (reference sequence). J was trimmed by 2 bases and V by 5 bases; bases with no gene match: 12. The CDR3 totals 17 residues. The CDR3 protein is CASSAFPGTNTYNEQFF. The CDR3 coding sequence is TGTGCCAGCAGTGCATTCCCCGGGACTAACACCTACAATGAGCAGTTCTTC.

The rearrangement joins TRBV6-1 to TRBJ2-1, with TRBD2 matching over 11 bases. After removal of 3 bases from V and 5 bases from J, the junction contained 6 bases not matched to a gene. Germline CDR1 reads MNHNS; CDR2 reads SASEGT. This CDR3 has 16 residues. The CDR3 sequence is CASSDPSGRLHNEQFF. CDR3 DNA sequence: TGTGCCAGCAGTGACCCTAGCGGGAGGCTCCACAATGAGCAGTTCTTC.

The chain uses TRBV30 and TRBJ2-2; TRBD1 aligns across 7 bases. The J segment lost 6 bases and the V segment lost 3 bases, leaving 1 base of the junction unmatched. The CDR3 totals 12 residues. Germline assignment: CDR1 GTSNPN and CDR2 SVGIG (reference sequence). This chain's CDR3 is CAWSDRAGELFF. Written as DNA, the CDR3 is TGTGCCTGGAGCGACAGGGCCGGGGAGCTGTTTTTT.

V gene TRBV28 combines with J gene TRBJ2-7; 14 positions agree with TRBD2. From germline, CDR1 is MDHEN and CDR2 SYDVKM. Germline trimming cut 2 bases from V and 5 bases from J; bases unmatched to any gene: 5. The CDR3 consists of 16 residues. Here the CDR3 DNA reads TGTGCCAGCAGTTTAGGGACTAGCGGGAGTTGGGACGAGCAGTACTTC. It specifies CASSLGTSGSWDEQYF.

The chain's CDR3 is CASSFTPLGPFSRGEQFF. CDR3 DNA sequence: TGTGCCAGCAGCTTCACTCCACTTGGCCCTTTTTCCCGCGGGGAGCAGTTCTTC. The genes are TRBV11-2 and TRBJ2-1; TRBD2 is a possible D gene (5 bases). The CDR3 length is 18 residues. V lost 3 bases and J 10 bases, leaving 28 bases between the germline ends. Germline-derived CDR1 and CDR2 are SGHAT and FQNNGV. Full variable domain (rest looked up from reference TRBV11-2 and TRBJ2-1): EAGVAQSPRYKIIEKRQSVAFWCNPISGHATLYWYQQILGQGPKLLIQFQNNGVVDDSQLPKDRFSAERLKGVDSTLKIQPAKLEDSAVYLCASSFTPLGPFSRGEQFFGPGTRLTVL.

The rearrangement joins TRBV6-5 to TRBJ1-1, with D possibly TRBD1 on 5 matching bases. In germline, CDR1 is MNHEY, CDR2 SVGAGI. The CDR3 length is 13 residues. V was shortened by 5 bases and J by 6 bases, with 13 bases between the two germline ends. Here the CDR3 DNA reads TGTGCCAGCAGTCAATCAGGGTTTTCTGAAGCTTTCTTT. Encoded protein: CASSQSGFSEAFF.

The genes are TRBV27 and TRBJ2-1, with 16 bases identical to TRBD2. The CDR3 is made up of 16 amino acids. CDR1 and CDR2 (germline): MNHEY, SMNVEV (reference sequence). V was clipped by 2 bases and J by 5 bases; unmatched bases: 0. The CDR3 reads CASSLGTSGRDNEQFF. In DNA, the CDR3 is TGTGCCAGCAGTTTAGGGACTAGCGGGAGGGACAATGAGCAGTTCTTC.

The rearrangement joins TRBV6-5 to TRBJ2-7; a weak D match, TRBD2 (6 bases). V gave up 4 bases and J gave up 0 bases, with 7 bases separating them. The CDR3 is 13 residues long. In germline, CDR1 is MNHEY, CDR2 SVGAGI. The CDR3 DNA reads TGTGCCAGCAGTTCGGGGGTCTCCTACGAGCAGTACTTC. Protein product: CASSSGVSYEQYF.

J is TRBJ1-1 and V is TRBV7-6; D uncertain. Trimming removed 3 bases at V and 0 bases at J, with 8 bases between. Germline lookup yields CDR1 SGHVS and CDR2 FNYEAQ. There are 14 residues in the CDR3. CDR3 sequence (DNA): TGTGCCAGCAGCTTTACGGAAATGAACACTGAAGCTTTCTTT. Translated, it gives CASSFTEMNTEAFF.

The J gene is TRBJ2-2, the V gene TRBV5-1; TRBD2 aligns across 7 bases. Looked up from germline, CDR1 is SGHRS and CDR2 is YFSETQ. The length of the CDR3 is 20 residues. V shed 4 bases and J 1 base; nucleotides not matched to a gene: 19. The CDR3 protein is CASSPSSSVLADRNTGELFF. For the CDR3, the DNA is TGCGCCAGCAGCCCATCATCATCTGTGCTAGCGGATAGGAACACCGGGGAGCTGTTTTTT.

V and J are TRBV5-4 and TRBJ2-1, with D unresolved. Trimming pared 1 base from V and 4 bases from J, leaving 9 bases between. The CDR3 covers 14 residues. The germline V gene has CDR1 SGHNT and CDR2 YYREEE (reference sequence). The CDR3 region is CASSLTLLYNEQFF. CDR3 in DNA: TGTGCCAGCAGCTTGACCCTGCTTTACAATGAGCAGTTCTTC.